These T cell receptor beta chains were read from a single sample in a study of response to subunit inactivated influenza vaccine. Via MiXCR, TCRdb re-called the RT-PCR reads, giving one row per CDR3 protein. The sample yields 540,000 or so distinct CDR3 sequences, roughly 13% seen once. Specimen: PBMCs from blood, collected around seven weeks after vaccination. These receptors all come from a man aged 45-60 years who received an inactivated influenza vaccine. CDR3s include the opening cysteine and the closing phenylalanine or tryptophan. A D gene is named only where the DNA matches it firmly. Where a row states a size, it is once, few, many or the class of an expanded clone; other rows omit it.

clone size: -; J gene: TRBJ2-1; V gene: TRBV28; D gene: -; CDR3 protein: CASSLNWGQFF; CDR3 DNA: TGTGCCAGCAGTTTGAATTGGGGGCAGTTCTTC
clone size: few; J gene: TRBJ1-1; V gene: TRBV12-3/TRBV12-4; D gene: -; CDR3 protein: CASGEYATSNTEAFF; CDR3 DNA: TGTGCCAGCGGGGAATACGCGACCTCGAACACTGAAGCTTTCTTT
clone size: -; J gene: TRBJ2-3; V gene: TRBV13; D gene: TRBD2; CDR3 protein: CASGGLAETDTQYF; CDR3 DNA: TGTGCCAGCGGCGGCCTAGCGGAAACAGATACGCAGTATTTT
clone size: many; J gene: TRBJ2-7; V gene: TRBV5-1; D gene: TRBD2; CDR3 protein: CASSLGGIAGSSEQYF; CDR3 DNA: TGCGCCAGCAGCTTGGGGGGTATAGCGGGATCGAGCGAGCAGTACTTC
clone size: -; J gene: TRBJ2-7; V gene: TRBV6-2/TRBV6-3; D gene: -; CDR3 protein: CASSSDIRDKKYEQYF; CDR3 DNA: TGTGCCAGCAGTTCCGACATCCGGGACAAAAAGTACGAGCAGTACTTC
clone size: -; J gene: TRBJ1-6; V gene: TRBV27; D gene: -; CDR3 protein: CASSYGVGNSPLHF; CDR3 DNA: TGTGCCAGCAGTTATGGTGTTGGTAATTCACCCCTCCACTTT
clone size: -; J gene: TRBJ1-4; V gene: TRBV12-3/TRBV12-4; D gene: -; CDR3 protein: CASSPDIYRDEKLFF; CDR3 DNA: TGTGCCAGCAGCCCCGACATATACAGGGATGAAAAACTGTTTTTT
clone size: few; J gene: TRBJ2-7; V gene: TRBV3-1; D gene: TRBD2; CDR3 protein: CASSQQTSGGYEQYF; CDR3 DNA: TGTGCCAGCAGCCAGCAGACTAGCGGGGGTTACGAGCAGTACTTC
clone size: few; J gene: TRBJ2-7; V gene: TRBV7-2; D gene: TRBD1; CDR3 protein: CASSPKTGSEQYF; CDR3 DNA: TGTGCCAGCAGCCCAAAGACAGGGTCCGAGCAGTACTTC
clone size: few; J gene: TRBJ1-1; V gene: TRBV10-3; D gene: TRBD1; CDR3 protein: CAISGGQGAGGTEAFF; CDR3 DNA: TGTGCCATCAGTGGGGGACAGGGGGCAGGAGGCACTGAAGCTTTCTTT
clone size: few; J gene: TRBJ2-5; V gene: TRBV6-4; D gene: -; CDR3 protein: CASSPLDRETQYF; CDR3 DNA: TGTGCCAGCAGTCCTCTGGACCGGGAGACCCAGTACTTC
clone size: few; J gene: TRBJ2-3; V gene: TRBV20-1; D gene: -; CDR3 protein: CSAAHGSSTDTQYF; CDR3 DNA: TGCAGTGCGGCGCATGGGTCTAGCACAGATACGCAGTATTTT